Below, 9 T cell receptor beta chains from the same sample are listed, as sequenced in a study of OX40 agonist ivuxolimab in advanced cancers. Sequenced by immunoSEQ multiplex PCR; TCRdb stores in-frame clones only, minus some. This table has 40,000 to 50,000 clones, more than 80% appearing once. The sample consisted of CD4+ or CD8+ T cells sorted from blood, taken in a trial of the OX40 agonist ivuxolimab. These TCRs come from an adult with an advanced solid tumor such as melanoma, head and neck, liver or kidney cancer.

This clone was observed a handful of times. The J gene is TRBJ2-5, the V gene TRBV21-1; the table's D call, TRBD1, has no DNA check behind it. TRBV21-1 is deemed a pseudogene. This CDR3 has 17 amino acids. CDR3 DNA sequence: TGTGCCAGCAGCAAAGAGGGTACCCAGGGGATGCAAGAGACCCAGTACTTC. Amino acids: CASSKEGTQGMQETQYF.

The CDR3 reads CAILLRRGVEAFF. CDR3 nucleotide sequence: TGTGCCATCCTGCTCCGGAGAGGAGTTGAAGCTTTCTTT. The chain combines TRBV27 with TRBJ1-1; D gene unclear. The CDR3 covers 13 residues. Trimming left V 10 bases short and J 7 bases short, with 19 bases between. Germline V gene sequence: CDR1 MNHEY, CDR2 SMNVEV (reference sequence).

V usage is TRBV29-1 and J usage is TRBJ2-7, with D unclear. Germline assignment: CDR1 SQVTM and CDR2 ANQGSEA. This CDR3 is 14 amino acids long. V was cut by 7 bases and J by 3 bases, with 19 bases left in between. CDR3 DNA sequence: TGCAGCGCCCTAACCTCGGACGGCCTCTACGAGCAGTACTTC. Its protein product is CSALTSDGLYEQYF.

This clone was seen a handful of times. The chain has TRBV28 and TRBJ1-2; 7 bases are shared with TRBD1. Germline values: CDR1 MDHEN, CDR2 SYDVKM. V lost 5 bases to trimming and J lost 3 bases; unmatched junction nucleotides: 9. This CDR3 region has 15 residues. For the CDR3, the DNA is TGTGCCAGCAGTGCGCTGGACAGGCAGTACTATGGCTACACCTTC. Its protein product is CASSALDRQYYGYTF.

V gene TRBV6-1 combines with J gene TRBJ1-1; D not certain. The length of the CDR3 is 12 residues. V was cut by 5 bases and J by 4 bases, with 8 bases left in between. Germline V CDR1 and CDR2: MNHNS, SASEGT. The DNA of the CDR3 is TGTGCCAGCAGTTATGCGGGCACTGAAGCTTTCTTT. Translated: CASSYAGTEAFF.

The chain carries TRBV28 and TRBJ2-7, with a tentative D call TRBD2 (6 bases). Germline CDR1 is MDHEN and CDR2 is SYDVKM. The CDR3 spans 15 residues. The V end lost 5 bases, the J end lost 2 bases, and 16 bases lay between the germline ends. CDR3 amino acids: CASSNQWEAPYEQYF. Here the CDR3 DNA reads TGTGCCAGCAGTAATCAATGGGAGGCCCCCTACGAGCAGTACTTC.

V gene TRBV13 combines with J gene TRBJ2-7; D unclear. Germline CDR1 and CDR2: PRHDT and FYEKMQ (reference sequence). Trimming pared 5 bases from V and 5 bases from J, leaving 16 bases between. The CDR3 runs to 14 residues. The CDR3 DNA reads as TGTGCCAGCAGCAAGCGTCTCGTACGGCACGAGCAGTACTTC. This codes for CASSKRLVRHEQYF. The full variable domain, completed using reference TRBV13 and TRBJ2-7, is AAGVIQSPRHLIKEKRETATLKCYPIPRHDTVYWYQQGPGQDPQFLISFYEKMQSDKGSIPDRFSAQQFSDYHSELNMSSLELGDSALYFCASSKRLVRHEQYFGPGTRLTVT.

The chain has TRBV19 and TRBJ2-1, with D perhaps given as TRBD1 or TRBD2 (6 bases each). The CDR3 is 13 residues long. Looked up from germline, CDR1 is LNHDA and CDR2 is SQIVND (reference sequence). Trimming removed 11 bases from V and 6 bases from J, with 17 bases in between. The CDR3 is CAQSIWGANEQFF. CDR3 nucleotides: TGTGCCCAATCGATATGGGGGGCCAATGAGCAGTTCTTC. The variable domain in full, with the rest retrieved from reference TRBV19 and TRBJ2-1, is DGGITQSPKYLFRKEGQNVTLSCEQNLNHDAMYWYRQDPGQGLRLIYYSQIVNDFQKGDIAEGYSVSREKKESFPLTVTSAQKNPTAFYLCAQSIWGANEQFFGPGTRLTVL.

This clone was counted only a few times. The chain recombines TRBV28 with TRBJ1-2; the D is unclear. CDR1 and CDR2 (germline): MDHEN, SYDVKM. The CDR3 is 14 residues long. V was pared by 1 base and J by 6 bases, with 12 bases between. The CDR3 reads CASSLYPQSDGYTF. CDR3 nucleotide sequence: TGTGCCAGCAGTTTATATCCACAAAGCGATGGCTACACCTTC.